These 23 T cell receptor beta chains were all obtained from the same sample, sequenced in a study of shared clonotypes between healthy human individuals (TCRdb year 2020). The library was produced with the immunoSEQ multiplex PCR assay. TCRdb took over this immuneACCESS table, retaining in-frame rearrangements with V and J assigned. Such tables are incomplete; in checked studies, under half of the missing clones stem from an unresolved V gene, and the remainder is unexplained. Across this sample there are around 2,000,000 clones, with approximately 94% seen only once. The ten biggest clones cover about 1.1% of the sample. CD8 naive samples consisted of CD45RO-negative cells that were positively selected for CCR7, yielding a CD45RA+CCR7+ population without TemRA cells. The sequencing sample was made of naive CD8+ T cells sorted from blood. The sample's cell subset or site label is to be understood as: CD45RA+CCR7+. The receptors come from a man younger than 35 in good health.

The V gene is TRBV10-2, the J gene TRBJ2-1; D unresolved. This CDR3 is built from 15 residues. The germline V gene has CDR1 WSHSY and CDR2 SAAADI. V shed 6 bases and J shed 0 bases, with 12 bases lying between them. The CDR3 region is CASRFTASSYNEQFF. The CDR3 nucleotides are TGCGCCAGCAGATTTACGGCGAGCTCCTACAATGAGCAGTTCTTC.

The CDR3, as DNA: TGTGCCAGTCAGACTAGCGCGAGCACAGATACGCAGTATTTT. As protein: CASQTSASTDTQYF. This rearrangement joins TRBV9 to TRBJ2-3; TRBD2 agrees at 8 bases. CDR3 length: 14 amino acids. Germline V gives CDR1 SGDLS, CDR2 YYNGEE. The V gene end was trimmed by 8 bases and the J gene end by 0 bases; junction bases not matched to a gene: 5.

This clone has only one observation. The chain joins TRBV7-6 to TRBJ1-2; tentatively, D is TRBD1 (5 bases). Germline-derived CDR1 and CDR2 are SGHVS and FNYEAQ. Trimming took off 5 bases at V and 4 bases at J, with 17 bases between the two ends. This CDR3 is built from 15 residues. The CDR3 sequence is CASSPDQGATYGYTF. The CDR3 DNA sequence: TGTGCCAGCAGCCCAGACCAGGGCGCAACCTATGGCTACACCTTC.

This chain connects TRBV6-5 to TRBJ2-1; D may be TRBD2 (5 bases). Germline loops: CDR1 MNHEY, CDR2 SVGAGI. CDR3 length equals 15 residues. The V end was cut by 6 bases, the J end by 1 base, with 13 bases between. The CDR3 spells CASRLSDSSYNEQFF. CDR3 nucleotide sequence: TGTGCCAGCAGACTATCGGACTCTTCCTACAATGAGCAGTTCTTC.

This clone turned up a few times. V and J are TRBV6-6 and TRBJ2-2; 12 nucleotides agree with TRBD2. Trimming cost V 7 bases and J 7 bases; bases outside gene matches: 4. Germline loops: CDR1 MNHNY, CDR2 SVGAGI (reference sequence). CDR3 length: 14 amino acids. In DNA, the CDR3 is TGTGCCAGCATCGGACTAGCGGGGAACGGGGAGCTGTTTTTT. Its translation is CASIGLAGNGELFF.

J is TRBJ2-5 and V is TRBV6-1; 14 nucleotides align to TRBD2. CDR3 size: 15 residues. Looked up from germline, CDR1 is MNHNS and CDR2 is SASEGT. V shed 6 bases and J 4 bases; nucleotides not matched to a gene: 4. The CDR3 DNA reads TGTGCCAGCAGACGACTAGCGGGGGGGCGAGAGACCCAGTACTTC. It specifies CASRRLAGGRETQYF.

The chain carries TRBV4-2 and TRBJ2-7, with 8 bases that match TRBD1. The CDR3 has 16 residues. CDR1 and CDR2 (germline): LGHNA, YNFKEQ. J gave up 4 bases and V 0 bases, and 8 bases lay outside the gene matches. Written as DNA, the CDR3 is TGTGCCAGCAGCCAAGATAGGGCAGGGGGCTCATACGAGCAGTACTTC. This encodes CASSQDRAGGSYEQYF.

This clone was seen only once. The CDR3: CAWSPSVSSYNEQFF. The CDR3 bases are TGTGCCTGGAGTCCTAGCGTCAGCTCCTACAATGAGCAGTTCTTC. V gene TRBV30 combines with J gene TRBJ2-1, with D possibly TRBD2 on 6 matching bases. Germline V lookup: CDR1 GTSNPN, CDR2 SVGIG (reference sequence). The CDR3 has 15 residues. V lost 2 bases, J lost 0 bases, and 11 bases lay in between.

The chain links TRBV13 to TRBJ1-4; D not resolved. The germline V and J ends were trimmed by 1 base and 14 bases, with 17 bases remaining between them. Germline CDR1 is PRHDT and CDR2 is FYEKMQ (reference sequence). This CDR3 comprises 14 residues. The CDR3 sequence is CASSLAFSGGGLFF. The CDR3 DNA sequence: TGTGCCAGCAGCTTAGCCTTTAGCGGAGGAGGTCTGTTTTTT.

In its sample, this clone was seen once. The chain employs TRBV6-5 and TRBJ1-2, with D uncertain. Trimming shortened V by 0 bases and J by 0 bases, and 11 bases separated the two germline ends. This CDR3 region has 16 residues. Germline V CDR1 and CDR2: MNHEY, SVGAGI. The CDR3 region is CASSYSSQRANYGYTF. As DNA, the CDR3 is TGTGCCAGCAGTTACTCTTCCCAGAGAGCTAACTATGGCTACACCTTC.

The rearrangement joins TRBV11-2 to TRBJ2-2; 13 bases match TRBD2. Germline V CDR1 and CDR2: SGHAT, FQNNGV. Trimming took 5 bases from V and 7 from J; bases not matched to a gene: 10. CDR3 length: 17 amino acids. In nucleotides, the CDR3 is TGTGCCAGCAGCCTCCGCGGACTAGCGGGAGTTGGCGGGGAGCTGTTTTTT. Protein product: CASSLRGLAGVGGELFF. Full variable domain (missing parts from reference TRBV11-2 and TRBJ2-2): EAGVAQSPRYKIIEKRQSVAFWCNPISGHATLYWYQQILGQGPKLLIQFQNNGVVDDSQLPKDRFSAERLKGVDSTLKIQPAKLEDSAVYLCASSLRGLAGVGGELFFGEGSRLTVL.

V and J are TRBV9 and TRBJ1-4, with TRBD1 as a possible D gene (6 bases). Trimming removed 1 base at V and 5 bases at J, with 12 bases between. Germline CDR1 SGDLS, CDR2 YYNGEE. The CDR3 has 15 residues. CDR3 residues: CASSVNGGWNEKLFF. The CDR3 nucleotides are TGTGCCAGCAGCGTAAACGGGGGCTGGAATGAAAAACTGTTTTTT.

This chain joins TRBV7-2 and TRBJ2-7, with D possibly matching TRBD1 (6 bases). Germline V lookup: CDR1 SGHTA, CDR2 FQGNSA. CDR3 length: 15 amino acids. Deletions cut 6 bases from V and 1 base from J, with 16 bases between. Here the CDR3 DNA reads TGTGCCAGCAGTCAGGACAGTTTCCTTTCCTACGAGCAGTACTTC. Translation: CASSQDSFLSYEQYF. Full variable domain (remainder filled in from reference TRBV7-2 and TRBJ2-7): GAGVSQSPSNKVTEKGKDVELRCDPISGHTALYWYRQSLGQGLEFLIYFQGNSAPDKSGLPSDRFSAERTGGSVSTLTIQRTQQEDSAVYLCASSQDSFLSYEQYFGPGTRLTVT.

V and J are TRBV19 and TRBJ1-6; D call uncertain. The germline V gene encodes CDR1 LNHDA and CDR2 SQIVND (reference sequence). V shed 5 bases and J shed 14 bases, with 10 bases lying between them. The CDR3 extends over 11 amino acids. DNA for the CDR3: TGTGCCAGTAGTCTCGGGTATTCCCTCCACTTT. Protein product: CASSLGYSLHF. The entire variable domain, with the rest obtained from reference TRBV19 and TRBJ1-6, is as follows: DGGITQSPKYLFRKEGQNVTLSCEQNLNHDAMYWYRQDPGQGLRLIYYSQIVNDFQKGDIAEGYSVSREKKESFPLTVTSAQKNPTAFYLCASSLGYSLHFGNGTRLTVT.

The rearrangement links TRBV5-1 to TRBJ1-1, with D possibly being TRBD1 (5 bases). Germline assignment: CDR1 SGHRS and CDR2 YFSETQ. The CDR3 is 16 amino acids. V was clipped by 4 bases and J by 0 bases, with 16 bases between them. The CDR3 loop reads CASSTGTVAVNTEAFF. Here the CDR3 DNA reads TGCGCCAGCAGCACCGGGACGGTGGCGGTGAACACTGAAGCTTTCTTT.

Here the CDR3 reads CASSPLAGGDQETQYF. In DNA, the CDR3 is TGTGCCAGCAGCCCACTAGCGGGGGGCGATCAAGAGACCCAGTACTTC. V usage is TRBV7-9 and J usage is TRBJ2-5; 12 nucleotides agree with TRBD2. This CDR3 region has 16 residues. Germline V gene data show CDR1 as SEHNR and CDR2 as FQNEAQ (reference sequence). J gave up 2 bases and V 5 bases, and 6 bases lay outside the gene matches. The variable domain in full, with the rest retrieved from reference TRBV7-9 and TRBJ2-5, is DTGVSQNPRHKITKRGQNVTFRCDPISEHNRLYWYRQTLGQGPEFLTYFQNEAQLEKSRLLSDRFSAERPKGSFSTLEIQRTEQGDSAMYLCASSPLAGGDQETQYFGPGTRLLVL.

This chain uses TRBV5-1 with TRBJ2-1; 10 bases match TRBD2. This CDR3 is 18 amino acids long. CDR1 is SGHRS, CDR2 YFSETQ, per germline. With 0 bases clipped from V and 8 bases from J, the junction kept 14 bases outside the gene matches. DNA for the CDR3: TGCGCCAGCAGCTTGGCCCAGGGGGCGAGGCTAGCGGGGGATGAGCAGTTCTTC. Protein sequence: CASSLAQGARLAGDEQFF.

The gene calls are TRBV14 and TRBJ2-7; D is tentatively TRBD1 or TRBD2 (6 bases each). V was shortened by 2 bases and J by 0 bases, with 14 bases between the two germline ends. The CDR3 totals 16 residues. CDR1 and CDR2 (germline): SGHDN, FVKESK. CDR3: CASSQPGAPRSYEQYF. As DNA, the CDR3 is TGTGCCAGCAGCCAACCGGGGGCGCCCCGCTCCTACGAGCAGTACTTC.

This clone has a handful of counts. V usage is TRBV27 and J usage is TRBJ2-1; possibly TRBD2 for D (5 bases). The CDR3 contains 12 residues. V was clipped by 3 bases and J by 9 bases, with 9 bases between them. In germline, CDR1 is MNHEY, CDR2 SMNVEV (reference sequence). The DNA for the CDR3 is TGTGCCAGCAGTTTTACCCGGGGTGAGCAGTTCTTC. This encodes CASSFTRGEQFF.

Regarding this clone: Other DNA sequences of this sample code for an identical CDR3. V is TRBV6-6 and J is TRBJ2-2; no clear D. The length of the CDR3 is 12 residues. Germline-derived CDR1 and CDR2 are MNHNY and SVGAGI (reference sequence). V was shortened by 2 bases and J by 6 bases, with 4 bases between the two germline ends. CDR3 in amino acids: CASSYGSGELFF. DNA for the CDR3: TGTGCCAGCAGTTACGGGTCCGGGGAGCTGTTTTTT.

The genes are TRBV10-3 and TRBJ2-3, with a possible D match to TRBD1 (6 bases). This CDR3 contains 15 residues. Germline lookup yields CDR1 ENHRY and CDR2 SYGVKD. The germline V and J ends were trimmed by 3 bases and 0 bases, with 10 bases remaining between them. CDR3 bases: TGTGCCATCAGTGACAGGGGATCTAGCACAGATACGCAGTATTTT. This codes for CAISDRGSSTDTQYF.

This rearrangement joins TRBV7-9 to TRBJ2-7; D might be TRBD1 (7 bases). The CDR3 is 14 residues long. Trimming removed 2 bases from V and 3 bases from J, with 11 bases in between. CDR1 SEHNR and CDR2 FQNEAQ come from the germline V gene (reference sequence). The DNA of the CDR3 is TGTGCCAGCAGCTTACGACAGGGAGGCTACGAGCAGTACTTC. This translates into CASSLRQGGYEQYF.

Regarding this clone: Other DNA sequences in this specimen translate into the identical CDR3. The J gene is TRBJ2-1, the V gene TRBV5-6; no clear D gene. Germline loops: CDR1 SGHDT, CDR2 YYEEEE. The CDR3 loop spans 13 amino acids. V lost 0 bases and J 8 bases, leaving 9 bases between the germline ends. This chain's CDR3 is CASSLGLADEQFF. CDR3 bases: TGTGCCAGCAGCTTGGGGTTAGCCGATGAGCAGTTCTTC.